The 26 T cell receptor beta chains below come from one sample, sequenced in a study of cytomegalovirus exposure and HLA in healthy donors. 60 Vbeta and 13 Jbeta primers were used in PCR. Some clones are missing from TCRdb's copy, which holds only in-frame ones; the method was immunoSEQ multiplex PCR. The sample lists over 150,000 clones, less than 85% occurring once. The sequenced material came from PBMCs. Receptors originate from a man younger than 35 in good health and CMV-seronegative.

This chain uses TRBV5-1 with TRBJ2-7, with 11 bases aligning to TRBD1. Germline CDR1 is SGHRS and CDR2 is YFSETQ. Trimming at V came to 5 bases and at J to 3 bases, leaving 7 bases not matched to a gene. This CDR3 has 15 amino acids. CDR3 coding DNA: TGCGCCAGCAGATTTTCCGGGACAGGGGGCTACGAGCAGTACTTC. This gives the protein CASRFSGTGGYEQYF.

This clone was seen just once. The CDR3 reads CASSRDREETQYF. CDR3 DNA: TGTGCCAGCAGCAGGGACAGGGAAGAGACCCAGTACTTC. The chain uses TRBV2 and TRBJ2-5; 9 bases match TRBD1. CDR3 length: 13 residues. Germline-derived CDR1 and CDR2 are SNHLY and FYNNEI. Trimming at V came to 6 bases and at J to 3 bases, leaving 2 bases not matched to a gene.

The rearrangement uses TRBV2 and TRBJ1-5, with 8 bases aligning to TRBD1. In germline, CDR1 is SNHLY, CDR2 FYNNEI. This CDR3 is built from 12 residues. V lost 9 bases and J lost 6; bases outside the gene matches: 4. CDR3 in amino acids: CARGQGRQPQHF. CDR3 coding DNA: TGTGCCAGAGGACAGGGACGTCAGCCCCAGCATTTT.

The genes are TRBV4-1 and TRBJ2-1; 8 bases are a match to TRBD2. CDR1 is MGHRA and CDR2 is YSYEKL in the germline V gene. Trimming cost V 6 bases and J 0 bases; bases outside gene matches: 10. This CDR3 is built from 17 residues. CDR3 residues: CASRGAGGLSSYNEQFF. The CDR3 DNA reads TGCGCCAGCAGAGGGGCGGGAGGCCTGAGCTCCTACAATGAGCAGTTCTTC.

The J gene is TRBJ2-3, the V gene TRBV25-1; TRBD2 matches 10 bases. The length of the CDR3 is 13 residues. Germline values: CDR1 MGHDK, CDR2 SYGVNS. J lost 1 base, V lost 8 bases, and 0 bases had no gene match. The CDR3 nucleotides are TGTGCCAGCGGACTAGCGGGCACAGATACGCAGTATTTT. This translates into CASGLAGTDTQYF.

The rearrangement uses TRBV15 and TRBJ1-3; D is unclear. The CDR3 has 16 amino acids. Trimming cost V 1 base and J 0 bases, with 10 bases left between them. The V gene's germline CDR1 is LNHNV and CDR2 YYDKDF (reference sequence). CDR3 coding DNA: TGTGCCACCAGCAGAGGGGAGGCTCTCTCTGGAAACACCATATATTTT. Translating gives CATSRGEALSGNTIYF.

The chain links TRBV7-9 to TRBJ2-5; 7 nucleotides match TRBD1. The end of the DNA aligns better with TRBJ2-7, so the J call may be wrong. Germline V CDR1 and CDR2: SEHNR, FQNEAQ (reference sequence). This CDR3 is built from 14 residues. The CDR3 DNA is TGTGCCAGCAGCCGACCCGACAGGGTCTACGAGCAGTACTTC. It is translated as CASSRPDRVYEQYF.

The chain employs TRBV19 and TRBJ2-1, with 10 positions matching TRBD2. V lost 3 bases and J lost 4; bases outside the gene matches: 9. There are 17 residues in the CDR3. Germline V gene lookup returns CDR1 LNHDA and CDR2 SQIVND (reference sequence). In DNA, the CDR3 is TGTGCCAGTAGTATTTCGGGGCGGACTAGCGGTTACAATGAGCAGTTCTTC. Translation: CASSISGRTSGYNEQFF.

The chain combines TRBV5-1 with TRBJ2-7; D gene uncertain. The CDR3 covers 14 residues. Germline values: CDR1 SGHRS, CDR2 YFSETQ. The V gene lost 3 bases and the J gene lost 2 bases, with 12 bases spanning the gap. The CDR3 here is CASSWVTGAYEQYF. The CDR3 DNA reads TGCGCCAGCAGCTGGGTGACTGGCGCCTACGAGCAGTACTTC.

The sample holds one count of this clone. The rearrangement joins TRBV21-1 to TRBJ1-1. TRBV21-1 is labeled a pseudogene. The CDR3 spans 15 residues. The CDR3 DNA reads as TGTGCCAGCAGCAAAGCGCGGCGGGCGGGCACTGAAGCTTTCTTT. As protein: CASSKARRAGTEAFF.

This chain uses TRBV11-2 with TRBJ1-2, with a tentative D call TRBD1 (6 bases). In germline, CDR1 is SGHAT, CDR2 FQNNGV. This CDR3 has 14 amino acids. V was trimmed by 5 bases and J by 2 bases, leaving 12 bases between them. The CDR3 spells CASSLAGTNYGYTF. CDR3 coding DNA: TGTGCCAGCAGCCTTGCCGGGACAAACTATGGCTACACCTTC.

CDR3 bases: TGTGCCAGCAGTGCACTTGGGGAGCTGTTTTTT. Amino acid sequence: CASSALGELFF. The chain joins TRBV25-1 to TRBJ2-2; D remains ambiguous. CDR1 and CDR2 (germline): MGHDK, SYGVNS. The CDR3 runs 11 residues. The V and J ends lost 4 bases and 8 bases respectively, with 5 bases between them.

The CDR3 DNA follows: TGTGCCACCAGCAGAGAAAGGGGTACGTCGGGGGCCAACGTCCTGACTTTC. This gives the protein CATSRERGTSGANVLTF. V is TRBV15 and J is TRBJ2-6; possibly TRBD1 for D (5 bases). V shed 0 bases and J shed 4 bases, with 13 bases lying between them. CDR1 and CDR2 from the germline V gene are LNHNV and YYDKDF (reference sequence). The CDR3 spans 17 residues.

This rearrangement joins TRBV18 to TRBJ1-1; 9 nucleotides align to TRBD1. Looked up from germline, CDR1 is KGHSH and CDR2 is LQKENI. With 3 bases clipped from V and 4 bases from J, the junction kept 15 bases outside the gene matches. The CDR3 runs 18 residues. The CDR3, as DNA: TGTGCCAGCTCACCCCGGACAGGGGACGCAATAATTAGCACTGAAGCTTTCTTT. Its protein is CASSPRTGDAIISTEAFF.

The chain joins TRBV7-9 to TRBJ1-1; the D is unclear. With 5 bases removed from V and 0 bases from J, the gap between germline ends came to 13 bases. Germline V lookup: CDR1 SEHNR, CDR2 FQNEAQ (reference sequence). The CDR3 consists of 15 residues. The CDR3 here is CASSHNLPMNTEAFF. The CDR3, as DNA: TGTGCCAGCAGCCATAACCTACCTATGAACACTGAAGCTTTCTTT.

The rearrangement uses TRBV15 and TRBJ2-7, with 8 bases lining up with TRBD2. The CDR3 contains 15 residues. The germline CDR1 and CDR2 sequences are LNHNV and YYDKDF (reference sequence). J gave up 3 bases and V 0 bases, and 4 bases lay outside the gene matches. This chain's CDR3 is CATSRDRGGYYEQYF. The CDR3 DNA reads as TGTGCCACCAGCAGAGATCGGGGGGGTTACTACGAGCAGTACTTC.

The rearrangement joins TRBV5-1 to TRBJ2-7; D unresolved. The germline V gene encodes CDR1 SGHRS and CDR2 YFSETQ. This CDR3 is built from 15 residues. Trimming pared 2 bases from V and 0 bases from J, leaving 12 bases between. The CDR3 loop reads CASSFDSTSSYEQYF. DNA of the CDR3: TGCGCCAGCAGCTTCGACTCTACCAGCTCCTACGAGCAGTACTTC.

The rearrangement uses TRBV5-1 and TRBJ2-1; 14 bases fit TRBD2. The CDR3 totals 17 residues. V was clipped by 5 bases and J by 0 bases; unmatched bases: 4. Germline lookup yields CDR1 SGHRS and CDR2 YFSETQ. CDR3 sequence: CASRGLAGDLSYNEQFF. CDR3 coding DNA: TGCGCCAGCAGGGGACTAGCGGGGGACCTCTCCTACAATGAGCAGTTCTTC.

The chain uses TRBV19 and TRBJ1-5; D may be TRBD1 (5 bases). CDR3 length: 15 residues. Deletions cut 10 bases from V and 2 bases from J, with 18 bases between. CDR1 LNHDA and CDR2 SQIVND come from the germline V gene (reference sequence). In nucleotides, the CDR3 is TGTGCCACCAGGGTTTATCAGGGTGGCAATCAGCCCCAGCATTTT. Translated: CATRVYQGGNQPQHF.

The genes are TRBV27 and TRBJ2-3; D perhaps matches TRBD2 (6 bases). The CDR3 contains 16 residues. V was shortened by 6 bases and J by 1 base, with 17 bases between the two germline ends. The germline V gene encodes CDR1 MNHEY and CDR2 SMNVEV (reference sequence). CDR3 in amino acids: CASSLKGGQRTDTQYF. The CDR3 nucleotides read TGTGCCAGCAGCCTTAAGGGAGGACAACGCACAGATACGCAGTATTTT.

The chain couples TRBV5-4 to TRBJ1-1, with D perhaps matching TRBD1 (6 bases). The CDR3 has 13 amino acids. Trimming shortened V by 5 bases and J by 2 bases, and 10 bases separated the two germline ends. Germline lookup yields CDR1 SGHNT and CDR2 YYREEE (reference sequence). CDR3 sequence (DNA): TGTGCCAGCAGATCGACAGGAAACACTGAAGCTTTCTTT. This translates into CASRSTGNTEAFF.

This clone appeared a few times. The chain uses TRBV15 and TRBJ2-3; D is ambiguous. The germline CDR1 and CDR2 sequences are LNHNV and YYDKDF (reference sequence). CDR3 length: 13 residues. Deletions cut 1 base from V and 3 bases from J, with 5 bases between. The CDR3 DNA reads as TGTGCCACCAGCAGAGTTGCGACAGATACGCAGTATTTT. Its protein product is CATSRVATDTQYF.

The CDR3, as DNA: TGTGCCAGCAGTTACCCCTCGACAGGTGTATCTTCACCCCTCCACTTT. It is translated as CASSYPSTGVSSPLHF. The chain is built from TRBV6-6 and TRBJ1-6, with D possibly matching TRBD1 (6 bases). The V gene's germline CDR1 is MNHNY and CDR2 SVGAGI (reference sequence). The V gene lost 2 bases and the J gene lost 9 bases, with 17 bases spanning the gap. The CDR3 totals 16 residues.

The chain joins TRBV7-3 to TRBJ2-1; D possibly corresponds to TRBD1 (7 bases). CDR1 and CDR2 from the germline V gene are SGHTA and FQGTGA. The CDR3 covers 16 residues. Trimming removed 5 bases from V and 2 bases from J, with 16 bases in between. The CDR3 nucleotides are TGTGCCAGCAGCCCAGGGGGGACAGCCACCTACAATGAGCAGTTCTTC. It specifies CASSPGGTATYNEQFF.

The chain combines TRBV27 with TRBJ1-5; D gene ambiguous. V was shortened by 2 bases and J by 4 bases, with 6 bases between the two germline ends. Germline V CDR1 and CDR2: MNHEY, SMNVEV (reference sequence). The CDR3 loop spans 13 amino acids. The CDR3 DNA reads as TGTGCCAGCAGTTTAGGTCTAAATCAGCCCCAGCATTTT. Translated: CASSLGLNQPQHF.

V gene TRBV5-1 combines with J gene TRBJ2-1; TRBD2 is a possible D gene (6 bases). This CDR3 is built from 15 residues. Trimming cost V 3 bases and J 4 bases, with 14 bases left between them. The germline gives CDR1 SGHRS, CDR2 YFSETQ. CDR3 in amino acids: CASSSLGSWYNEQFF. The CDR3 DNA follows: TGCGCCAGCAGCTCGCTCGGGAGCTGGTACAATGAGCAGTTCTTC.